The sequence of this T cell receptor (beta chain) was determined in a study of cytomegalovirus exposure and HLA in healthy donors. The PCR had 60 Vbeta and 13 Jbeta primers. TCRdb's copy holds only in-frame clones and misses some; the assay was immunoSEQ multiplex PCR. The sample records tens of thousands of clones, roughly 78% being singletons. The germline gives CDR1 MNHNS, CDR2 SASEGT. With V trimmed by 0 bases and J by 0 bases, 5 bases remained unmatched. This CDR3 has 19 residues. Donors counted as nominally healthy when sampled, yet unrecorded immune exposures were likely. Findings and caveats of the study: Rare TCR sequences dominated, though some public TCRs recurred in many donors.

This clone was seen a handful of times. The antigen is not known. The chain joins TRBV6-1 to TRBJ2-1; TRBD2 aligns across 13 bases. The clonotype was recovered from a male donor in good health and CMV-seropositive. The specimen was PBMCs. The CDR3 coding sequence is TGTGCCAGCAGTGAAGCTTCGGGACTAGCGGGGAACTCCTACAATGAGCAGTTCTTC. Protein product: CASSEASGLAGNSYNEQFF.